This entry is about one TCR beta chain. The CDR3 spans 15 residues. V was clipped by 6 bases and J by 9 bases; unmatched bases: 11. In germline, CDR1 is MNHEY, CDR2 SVGAGI. These data belong to a study of blood T cell repertoires in COVID-19. Generated by immunoSEQ multiplex PCR, the TCRdb table keeps only in-frame clones and is missing some. The sample lists roughly 15,000 clones; approximately 73% were seen once. This TCR was sampled from a boy aged 2 to 10 with active or convalescent COVID-19. The J gene is TRBJ2-1, the V gene TRBV6-5, with 10 nucleotides matching TRBD2. The sequencing input was peripheral blood. The CDR3 nucleotides are TGTGCCAGCAGCCCACCGGGACTAGCGTCAAGTGAGCAGTTCTTC. Protein sequence: CASSPPGLASSEQFF.